The clone carrying this TCR beta chain was seen a few times. Its antigen is undetermined. The data originate from a study of T-cell memory formation after mild COVID-19. Study-level results: Balance between CD4 and CD8 was seen in clones contracting day 15 to 85, and a CD4+ lean was seen in later expanders. CD8+ contracting clones occupied EMRA, while CD4+ ones occupied mainly CM and EM.

Using constant-segment primers, 5'RACE produced TCR alpha and TCR beta cDNA libraries carrying sample barcodes and UMIs. TCRdb fed the 5' RACE reads into MiXCR, producing one record per CDR3 protein. The sample consists of 350,000 to 400,000 distinct CDR3 sequences, under 25% of them appearing once. CDR3 length: 14 amino acids. Germline V gene lookup returns CDR1 LGHDT and CDR2 YNNKEL (reference sequence). With 8 bases clipped from V and 9 bases from J, the junction kept 13 bases outside the gene matches. The V call is TRBV3-1, the J call TRBJ1-2; the match to TRBD1 covers 9 bases. The origin of this receptor is an adult woman who had mild COVID-19 (a few samples of this study predate the infection). Cell type and time point are not known. Sequenced material: PBMCs or a T cell subset sorted from them (not recorded which). CDR3 in DNA: TGTGCCAGCTCACGGACAGGGGACATCGGTAGCTACACCTTC. Amino acids: CASSRTGDIGSYTF.